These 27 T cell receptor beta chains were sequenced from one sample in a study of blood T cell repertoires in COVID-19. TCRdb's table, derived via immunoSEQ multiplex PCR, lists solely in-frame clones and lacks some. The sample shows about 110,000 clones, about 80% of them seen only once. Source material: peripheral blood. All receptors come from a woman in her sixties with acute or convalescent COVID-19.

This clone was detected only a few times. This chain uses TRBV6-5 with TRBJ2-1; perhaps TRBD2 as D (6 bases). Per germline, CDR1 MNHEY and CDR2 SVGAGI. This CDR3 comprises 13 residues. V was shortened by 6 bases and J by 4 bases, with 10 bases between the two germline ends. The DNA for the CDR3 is TGTGCCAGCAGACCCGGGACTTACAATGAGCAGTTCTTC. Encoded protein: CASRPGTYNEQFF.

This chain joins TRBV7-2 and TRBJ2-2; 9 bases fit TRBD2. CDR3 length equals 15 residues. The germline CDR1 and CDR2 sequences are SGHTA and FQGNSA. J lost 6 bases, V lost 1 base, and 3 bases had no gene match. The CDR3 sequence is CASSLVSGSSGELFF. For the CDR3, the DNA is TGTGCCAGCAGCTTAGTTAGCGGGAGTTCCGGGGAGCTGTTTTTT.

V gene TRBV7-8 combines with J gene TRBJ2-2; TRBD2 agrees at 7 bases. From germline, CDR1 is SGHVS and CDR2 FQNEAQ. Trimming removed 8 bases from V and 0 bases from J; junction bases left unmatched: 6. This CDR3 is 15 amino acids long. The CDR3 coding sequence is TGTGCCAGCCGGCGGGGGAACGCGAACACCGGGGAGCTGTTTTTT. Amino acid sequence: CASRRGNANTGELFF. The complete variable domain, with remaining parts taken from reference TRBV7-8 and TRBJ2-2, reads GAGVSQSPRYKVAKRGQDVALRCDPISGHVSLFWYQQALGQGPEFLTYFQNEAQLDKSGLPSDRFFAERPEGSVSTLKIQRTQQEDSAVYLCASRRGNANTGELFFGEGSRLTVL.

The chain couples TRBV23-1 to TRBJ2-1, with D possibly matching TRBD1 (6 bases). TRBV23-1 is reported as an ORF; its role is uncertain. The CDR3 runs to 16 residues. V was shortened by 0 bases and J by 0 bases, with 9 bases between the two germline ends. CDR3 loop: CASSQSSRGSYNEQFF. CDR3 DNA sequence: TGCGCCAGCAGTCAATCTTCCAGGGGCTCCTACAATGAGCAGTTCTTC.

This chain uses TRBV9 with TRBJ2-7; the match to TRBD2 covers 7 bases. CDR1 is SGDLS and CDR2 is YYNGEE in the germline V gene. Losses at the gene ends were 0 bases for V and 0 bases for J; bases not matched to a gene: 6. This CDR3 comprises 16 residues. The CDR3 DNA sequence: TGTGCCAGCAGCGTAGCTGGCGGGGGTCCCTCCTACGAGCAGTACTTC. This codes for CASSVAGGGPSYEQYF.

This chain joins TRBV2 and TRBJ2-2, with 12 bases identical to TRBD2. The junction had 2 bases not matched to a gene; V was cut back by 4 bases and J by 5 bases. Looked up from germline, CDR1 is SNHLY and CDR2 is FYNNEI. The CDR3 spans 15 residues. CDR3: CASSVLAGGTGELFF. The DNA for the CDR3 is TGTGCCAGCAGTGTGCTAGCGGGAGGGACCGGGGAGCTGTTTTTT.

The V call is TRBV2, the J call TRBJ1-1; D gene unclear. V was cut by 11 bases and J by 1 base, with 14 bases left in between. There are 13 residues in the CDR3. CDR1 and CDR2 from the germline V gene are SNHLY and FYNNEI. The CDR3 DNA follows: TGTGCCGGTCAGGTGTTCCCGAACACTGAAGCTTTCTTT. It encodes CAGQVFPNTEAFF.

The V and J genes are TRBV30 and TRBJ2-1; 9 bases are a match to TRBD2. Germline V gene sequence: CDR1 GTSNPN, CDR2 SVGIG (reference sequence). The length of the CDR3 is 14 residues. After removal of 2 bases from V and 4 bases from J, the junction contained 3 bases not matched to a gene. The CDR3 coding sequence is TGTGCCTGGAGTATGCTAGCGGGGTACAATGAGCAGTTCTTC. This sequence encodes CAWSMLAGYNEQFF.

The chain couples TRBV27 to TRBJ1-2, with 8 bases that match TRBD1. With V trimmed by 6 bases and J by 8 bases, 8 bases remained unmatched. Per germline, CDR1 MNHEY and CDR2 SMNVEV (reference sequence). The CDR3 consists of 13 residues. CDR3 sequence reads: CASRQTGDAGYTF. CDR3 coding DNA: TGTGCCAGCAGGCAGACAGGGGATGCGGGCTACACCTTC.

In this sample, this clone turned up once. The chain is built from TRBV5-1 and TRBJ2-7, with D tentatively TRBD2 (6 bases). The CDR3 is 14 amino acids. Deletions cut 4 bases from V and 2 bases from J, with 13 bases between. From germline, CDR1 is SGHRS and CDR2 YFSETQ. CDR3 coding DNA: TGCGCCAGCAGCCCCGGCGGGGATCCCTACGAGCAGTACTTC. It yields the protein CASSPGGDPYEQYF.

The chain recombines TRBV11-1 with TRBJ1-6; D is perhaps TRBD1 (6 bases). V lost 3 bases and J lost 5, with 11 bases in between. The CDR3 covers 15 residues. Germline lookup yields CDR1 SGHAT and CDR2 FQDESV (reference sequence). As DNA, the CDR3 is TGTGCCAGCAGCTTTACAGGGAGAAATAATTCACCCCTCCACTTT. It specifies CASSFTGRNNSPLHF.

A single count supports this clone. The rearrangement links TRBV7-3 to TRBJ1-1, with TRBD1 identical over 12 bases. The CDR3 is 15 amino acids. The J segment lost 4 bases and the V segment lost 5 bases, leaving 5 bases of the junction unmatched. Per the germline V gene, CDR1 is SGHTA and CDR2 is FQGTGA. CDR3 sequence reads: CASSPTGQGATEAFF. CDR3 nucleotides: TGTGCCAGCAGCCCGACGGGACAGGGGGCCACTGAAGCTTTCTTT. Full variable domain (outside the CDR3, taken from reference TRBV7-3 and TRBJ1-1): GAGVSQTPSNKVTEKGKYVELRCDPISGHTALYWYRQSLGQGPEFLIYFQGTGAADDSGLPNDRFFAVRPEGSVSTLKIQRTERGDSAVYLCASSPTGQGATEAFFGQGTRLTVV.

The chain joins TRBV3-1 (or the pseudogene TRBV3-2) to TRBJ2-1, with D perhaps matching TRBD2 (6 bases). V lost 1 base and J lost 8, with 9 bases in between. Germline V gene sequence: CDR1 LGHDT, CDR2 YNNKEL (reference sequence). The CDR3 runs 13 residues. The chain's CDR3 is CASSQAWEDEQFF. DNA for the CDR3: TGTGCCAGCAGCCAAGCTTGGGAGGATGAGCAGTTCTTC.

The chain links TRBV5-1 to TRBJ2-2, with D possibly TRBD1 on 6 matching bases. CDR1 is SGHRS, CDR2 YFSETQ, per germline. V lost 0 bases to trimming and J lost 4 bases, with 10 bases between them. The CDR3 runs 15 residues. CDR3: CASSLAVGGTGELFF. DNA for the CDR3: TGCGCCAGCAGCTTGGCCGTAGGGGGCACCGGGGAGCTGTTTTTT.

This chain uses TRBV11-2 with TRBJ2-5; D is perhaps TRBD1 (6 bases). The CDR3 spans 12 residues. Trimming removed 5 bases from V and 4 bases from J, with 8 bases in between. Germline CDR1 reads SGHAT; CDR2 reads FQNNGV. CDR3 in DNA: TGTGCCAGCAGCCTACAGGGAGAGACCCAGTACTTC. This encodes CASSLQGETQYF.

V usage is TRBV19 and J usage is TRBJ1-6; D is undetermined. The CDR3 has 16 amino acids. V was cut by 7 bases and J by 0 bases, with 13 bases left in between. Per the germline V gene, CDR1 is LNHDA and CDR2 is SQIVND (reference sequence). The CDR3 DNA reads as TGTGCCAGTAAAATCTCGAGAAGCTCCTATAATTCACCCCTCCACTTT. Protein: CASKISRSSYNSPLHF.

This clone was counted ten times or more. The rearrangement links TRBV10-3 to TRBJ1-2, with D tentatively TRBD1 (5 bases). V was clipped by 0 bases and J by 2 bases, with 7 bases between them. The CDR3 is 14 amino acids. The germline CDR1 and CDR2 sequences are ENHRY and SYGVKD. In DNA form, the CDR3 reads TGTGCCATCAGTGAGTCCCGGGGGAACTATGGCTACACCTTC. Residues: CAISESRGNYGYTF.

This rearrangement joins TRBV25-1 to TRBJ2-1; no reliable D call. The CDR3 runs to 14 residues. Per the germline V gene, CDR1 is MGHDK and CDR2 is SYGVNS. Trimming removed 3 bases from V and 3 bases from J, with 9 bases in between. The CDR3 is CASSEAGNYNEQFF. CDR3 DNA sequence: TGTGCCAGCAGTGAGGCAGGAAACTACAATGAGCAGTTCTTC.

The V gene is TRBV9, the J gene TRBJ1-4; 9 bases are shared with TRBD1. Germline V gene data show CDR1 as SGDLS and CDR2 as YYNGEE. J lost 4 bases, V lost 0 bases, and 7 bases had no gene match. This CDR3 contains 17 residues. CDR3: CASSVAGQGPLNEKLFF. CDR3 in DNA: TGTGCCAGCAGCGTAGCTGGACAGGGGCCTCTTAATGAAAAACTGTTTTTT.

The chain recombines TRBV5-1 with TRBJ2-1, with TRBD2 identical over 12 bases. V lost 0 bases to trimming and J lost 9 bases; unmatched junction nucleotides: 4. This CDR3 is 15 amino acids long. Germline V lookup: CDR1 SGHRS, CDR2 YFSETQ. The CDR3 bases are TGCGCCAGCAGCTTGGGACTAGCGGGAGATAGTGAGCAGTTCTTC. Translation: CASSLGLAGDSEQFF.

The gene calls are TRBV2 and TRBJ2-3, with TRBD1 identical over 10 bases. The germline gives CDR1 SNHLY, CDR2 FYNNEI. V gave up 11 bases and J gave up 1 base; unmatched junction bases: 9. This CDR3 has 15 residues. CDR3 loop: CAGSGGQGGTDTQYF. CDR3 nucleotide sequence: TGTGCCGGGTCGGGAGGACAGGGGGGCACAGATACGCAGTATTTT.

The CDR3 spells CASSTSTSGGSGEKLFF. CDR3 nucleotide sequence: TGTGCCAGCAGCACGTCAACCTCGGGGGGTTCCGGTGAAAAACTGTTTTTT. The chain employs TRBV11-2 and TRBJ1-4, with D perhaps TRBD1 (5 bases). The CDR3 extends over 17 amino acids. The germline V gene has CDR1 SGHAT and CDR2 FQNNGV. With 5 bases removed from V and 7 bases from J, the gap between germline ends came to 23 bases. The full variable domain, with the rest looked up from reference TRBV11-2 and TRBJ1-4, is EAGVAQSPRYKIIEKRQSVAFWCNPISGHATLYWYQQILGQGPKLLIQFQNNGVVDDSQLPKDRFSAERLKGVDSTLKIQPAKLEDSAVYLCASSTSTSGGSGEKLFFGSGTQLSVL.

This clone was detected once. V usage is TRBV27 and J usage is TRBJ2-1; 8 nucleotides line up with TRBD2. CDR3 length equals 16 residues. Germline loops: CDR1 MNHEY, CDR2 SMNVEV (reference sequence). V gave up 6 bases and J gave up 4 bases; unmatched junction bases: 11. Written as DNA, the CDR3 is TGTGCCAGCAGCCGAACCGGGACTAGACTTTACAATGAGCAGTTCTTC. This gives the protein CASSRTGTRLYNEQFF.

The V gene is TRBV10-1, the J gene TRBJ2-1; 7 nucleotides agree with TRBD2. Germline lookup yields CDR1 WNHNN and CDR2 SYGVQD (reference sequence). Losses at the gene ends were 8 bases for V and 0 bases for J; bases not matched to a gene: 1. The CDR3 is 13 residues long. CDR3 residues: CASGGSSYNEQFF. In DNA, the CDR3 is TGCGCCAGCGGCGGGAGCTCCTACAATGAGCAGTTCTTC.

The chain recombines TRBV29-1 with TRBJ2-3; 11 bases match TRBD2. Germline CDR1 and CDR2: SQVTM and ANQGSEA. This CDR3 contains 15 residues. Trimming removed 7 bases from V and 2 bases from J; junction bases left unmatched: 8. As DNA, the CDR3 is TGCAGCGCTACCGGGACTAGCGGAACCACAGATACGCAGTATTTT. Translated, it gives CSATGTSGTTDTQYF.

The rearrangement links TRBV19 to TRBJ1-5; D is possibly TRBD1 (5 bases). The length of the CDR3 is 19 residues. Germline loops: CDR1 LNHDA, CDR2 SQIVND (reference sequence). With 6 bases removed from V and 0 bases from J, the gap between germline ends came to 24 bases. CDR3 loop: CASSPGLGGVGTSNQPQHF. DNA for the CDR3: TGTGCCAGTAGCCCAGGACTCGGGGGTGTCGGGACTAGCAATCAGCCCCAGCATTTT.

The DNA of the CDR3 is TGTGCCAGCAGTTCGGACACTTCCTACAATGAGCAGTTCTTC. It specifies CASSSDTSYNEQFF. The chain employs TRBV6-5 and TRBJ2-1, with TRBD1 as a possible D gene (5 bases). The germline V gene encodes CDR1 MNHEY and CDR2 SVGAGI. The CDR3 has 14 residues. The ends were cut back, 4 bases at V and 1 base at J, with 8 bases in the middle.